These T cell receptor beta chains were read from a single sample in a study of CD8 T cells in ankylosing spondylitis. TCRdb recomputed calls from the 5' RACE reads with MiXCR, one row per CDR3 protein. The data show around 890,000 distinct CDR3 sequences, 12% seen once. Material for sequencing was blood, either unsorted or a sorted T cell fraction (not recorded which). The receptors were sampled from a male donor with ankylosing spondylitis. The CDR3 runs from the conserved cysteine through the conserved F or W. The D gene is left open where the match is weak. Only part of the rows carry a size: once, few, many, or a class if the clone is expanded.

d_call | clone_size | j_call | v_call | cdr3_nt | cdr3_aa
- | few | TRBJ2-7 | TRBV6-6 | TGTGCCAGCAGCTCCCGCACCTACGAGCAGTACTTC | CASSSRTYEQYF
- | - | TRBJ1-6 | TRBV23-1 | TGCGCCAGCAGCAGCCGGGACGACTATGAGAATTCACCCCTCCACTTT | CASSSRDDYENSPLHF
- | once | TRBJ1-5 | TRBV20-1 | TGCAGTGATAGTATCGGGATGGTCAGCCAGCCCCAGCATTTT | CSDSIGMVSQPQHF
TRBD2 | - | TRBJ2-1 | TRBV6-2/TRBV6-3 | TGTGCCAGCAGGGACGTCCCGACTAGCGGGGAGAGGAGTGAGCAGTTCTTC | CASRDVPTSGERSEQFF
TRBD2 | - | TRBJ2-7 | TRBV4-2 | TGTGCCAGCAGCCGGAATTCCGGATTAGCGGGAGTCTACGAGCAGTACTTC | CASSRNSGLAGVYEQYF
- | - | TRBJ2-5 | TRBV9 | TGTGCCAGCAGCGTAGAAGTCGTCTCAGATGGGTTGGAGACCCAGTACTTC | CASSVEVVSDGLETQYF
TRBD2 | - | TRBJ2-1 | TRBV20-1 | TGCAGTGCCCTCCGGACTAGCGGGGTCAATGAGCAGTTCTTC | CSALRTSGVNEQFF
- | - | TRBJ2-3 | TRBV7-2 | TGTGCCAGCGGAGTAGCTAGAGATACGCAGTATTTT | CASGVARDTQYF
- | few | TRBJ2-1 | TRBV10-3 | TGTGCCATCAGTGCCCCCCCGAGCTCCTACAATGAGCAGTTCTTC | CAISAPPSSYNEQFF
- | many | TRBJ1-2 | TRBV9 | TGTGCCAGCAGCGCCGTGGACGGCAACTATGGCTACACCTTC | CASSAVDGNYGYTF
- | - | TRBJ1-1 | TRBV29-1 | TGCAGCGTTGAACAGGTTGGGACTGAAGCTTTCTTT | CSVEQVGTEAFF
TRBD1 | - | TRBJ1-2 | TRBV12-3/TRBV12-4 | TGTGCCAGCAGTTTAGCTATGGAGGGGGCGCGTGGCTACACCTTC | CASSLAMEGARGYTF
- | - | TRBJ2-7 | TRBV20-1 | TGCAGTGCTAGCCTGGACGGGATGGGCGAGCAGTACTTC | CSASLDGMGEQYF
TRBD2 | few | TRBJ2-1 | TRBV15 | TGTGCCACCAGACTAGCGGATTCCTACAATGAGCAGTTCTTC | CATRLADSYNEQFF
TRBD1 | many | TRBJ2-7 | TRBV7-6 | TGTGCCAGCAGCTTGGACAGGGGCGCCAGATACGAGCAGTACTTC | CASSLDRGARYEQYF
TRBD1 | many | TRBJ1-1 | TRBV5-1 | TGCGCCAGCAGCTTAGGGACAGAGAACACTGAAGCTTTCTTT | CASSLGTENTEAFF
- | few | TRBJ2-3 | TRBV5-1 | TGCGCCAGCGGAGTTTATAGGACGGCCTCCACAGATACGCAGTATTTT | CASGVYRTASTDTQYF
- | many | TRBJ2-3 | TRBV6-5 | TGTGCCAGCAGTTACGCAGGAGGCACAGATACGCAGTATTTT | CASSYAGGTDTQYF
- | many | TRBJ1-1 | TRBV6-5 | TGTGCCAGCAGCTACAGACCGGGTGAAGCTTTCTTT | CASSYRPGEAFF
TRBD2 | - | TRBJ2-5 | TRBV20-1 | TGCTGTGCTAGAGTAACCTCTAGCGGGAGTACCCGTGAGACCCAGTACTTC | CCARVTSSGSTRETQYF
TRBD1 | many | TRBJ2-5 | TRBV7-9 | TGTGCCAGCAGCTTAGCGGACAGGGCGGTGACCCAGTACTTC | CASSLADRAVTQYF
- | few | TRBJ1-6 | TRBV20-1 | TGCAGTGCTAGAGATGGGCCAGGGGACAATTCACCCCTCCACTTT | CSARDGPGDNSPLHF